This T cell receptor beta chain was found in a study of blood T cell repertoires in COVID-19. Across the whole study: Researchers got acute and convalescent COVID-19 samples from the United States, Italy and Spain. PBMCs, B-cell-depleted T cells, or T cells provided the cDNA or gDNA that made up the material.

V lost 0 bases and J 8 bases, leaving 14 bases between the germline ends. Germline V gene data show CDR1 as MNHNY and CDR2 as SVGAGI (reference sequence). The CDR3 spans 16 residues. Per the original data handling: Estimated nucleated cell counts came from reference gene primer amplification. Data came from immunoSEQ multiplex PCR; TCRdb stores just in-frame clones and leaves some out. V and J calls and clone size are as listed in that table; D and trimming were resolved from the DNA. This table has tens of thousands of clones, around 78% appearing once. The specimen sequenced was peripheral blood. This receptor was identified in a human donor in a cohort sampled during active COVID-19. The chain is built from TRBV6-6 and TRBJ1-6; D perhaps matches TRBD1 (6 bases). In DNA, the CDR3 is TGTGCCAGCAGTTACTCGGGACACCAGAACTATTCACCCCTCCACTTT. Protein product: CASSYSGHQNYSPLHF.